Each of the 28 T cell receptor beta chains below was sequenced from the same sample in a study of OX40 agonist ivuxolimab in advanced cancers. Clones were read by immunoSEQ multiplex PCR, and TCRdb kept only the in-frame ones, dropping some. The repertoire holds nearly 90,000 clones, with more than 75% as singletons. The material sequenced was CD4+ or CD8+ T cells sorted from blood, taken in a trial of the OX40 agonist ivuxolimab. Source of these receptors: an adult with an advanced solid tumor such as melanoma, head and neck, liver or kidney cancer.

J is TRBJ1-1 and V is TRBV5-6; D remains unclear. This CDR3 spans 15 amino acids. Germline CDR1 is SGHDT and CDR2 is YYEEEE. Trimming cost V 2 bases and J 2 bases, with 13 bases left between them. CDR3 in amino acids: CASSFLPTVNTEAFF. Here the CDR3 DNA reads TGTGCCAGCAGCTTTCTTCCGACGGTAAACACTGAAGCTTTCTTT.

This chain links TRBV11-2 with TRBJ2-5, with 9 bases aligning to TRBD2. CDR1 is SGHAT and CDR2 is FQNNGV in the germline V gene. With V trimmed by 5 bases and J by 5 bases, 0 bases remained unmatched. The CDR3 is made up of 12 amino acids. In DNA form, the CDR3 reads TGTGCCAGCAGCCTAGCGGGGGAGACCCAGTACTTC. Translated, it gives CASSLAGETQYF.

The chain joins TRBV7-2 to TRBJ2-5; 12 positions match TRBD2. Germline values: CDR1 SGHTA, CDR2 FQGNSA. This CDR3 region has 15 residues. Trimming removed 7 bases from V and 2 bases from J; junction bases left unmatched: 5. The CDR3 loop is CASTDGLAGQETQYF. As DNA, the CDR3 is TGTGCCAGCACCGACGGACTAGCGGGACAAGAGACCCAGTACTTC.

The genes are TRBV28 and TRBJ1-2, with 10 bases identical to TRBD1. The CDR3 length is 17 residues. J lost 1 base, V lost 6 bases, and 11 bases had no gene match. Germline V CDR1 and CDR2: MDHEN, SYDVKM. CDR3 amino acids: CASRYPPGQGLNYGYTF. The CDR3 DNA is TGTGCCAGCAGGTACCCTCCGGGACAGGGGCTTAACTATGGCTACACCTTC.

This chain uses TRBV6-1 with TRBJ1-2; D remains ambiguous. CDR1 is MNHNS and CDR2 is SASEGT in the germline V gene. This CDR3 has 13 residues. V was pared by 8 bases and J by 1 base, with 11 bases between. The CDR3 sequence is CASRVGLNYGYTF. CDR3 coding DNA: TGTGCCAGCCGGGTCGGTCTTAACTATGGCTACACCTTC.

The chain combines TRBV6-6 with TRBJ2-1, with 9 bases identical to TRBD2. Trimming removed 8 bases from V and 5 bases from J; junction bases left unmatched: 4. Germline assignment: CDR1 MNHNY and CDR2 SVGAGI (reference sequence). This CDR3 contains 13 residues. The CDR3 DNA sequence: TGTGCCAGCGCGGCTAGCGGGAACAATGAGCAGTTCTTC. Amino acid sequence: CASAASGNNEQFF.

The rearrangement links TRBV6-5 to TRBJ1-4; no clear D gene. The CDR3 loop spans 14 amino acids. Germline values: CDR1 MNHEY, CDR2 SVGAGI. V gave up 4 bases and J gave up 2 bases, with 8 bases separating them. The CDR3 protein is CASSLRRTNEKLFF. The DNA of the CDR3 is TGTGCCAGCAGTTTAAGGCGTACTAATGAAAAACTGTTTTTT.

This sequence joins TRBV5-1 and TRBJ2-5; D is unclear. V dropped 6 bases and J dropped 7 bases, with 19 bases sitting between them. The CDR3 has 14 residues. The germline V gene encodes CDR1 SGHRS and CDR2 YFSETQ. The CDR3 bases are TGCGCCAGCAAGTCGGAAGGGATTGTGGGGACCCAGTACTTC. Its translation: CASKSEGIVGTQYF.

The gene calls are TRBV19 and TRBJ2-2; TRBD2 is a possible D gene (5 bases). V was shortened by 4 bases and J by 1 base, with 13 bases between the two germline ends. Germline V gives CDR1 LNHDA, CDR2 SQIVND (reference sequence). The CDR3 length is 16 residues. CDR3 DNA sequence: TGTGCCAGTAGTAATAACCCGGGGATGAACACCGGGGAGCTGTTTTTT. Encoded protein: CASSNNPGMNTGELFF.

This clone was counted between two and nine times. The chain has TRBV7-2 and TRBJ1-1, with D unclear. The CDR3 spans 11 residues. The V gene lost 5 bases and the J gene lost 8 bases, with 9 bases spanning the gap. The germline V gene encodes CDR1 SGHTA and CDR2 FQGNSA. In nucleotides, the CDR3 is TGTGCCAGCAGCACAACCGGGGAAGCTTTCTTT. Its translation is CASSTTGEAFF.

This chain links TRBV6-5 with TRBJ2-7; no definite D call. CDR1 and CDR2 from the germline V gene are MNHEY and SVGAGI. This CDR3 comprises 11 residues. Between the trimmed V and J ends, which lost 8 bases and 0 bases, there was a span of 5 bases. In DNA, the CDR3 is TGTGCCAGCCTATCCTCCTACGAGCAGTACTTC. Translating gives CASLSSYEQYF.

The chain joins TRBV6-5 to TRBJ2-7; 9 nucleotides agree with TRBD1. The length of the CDR3 is 14 residues. The V gene end was trimmed by 6 bases and the J gene end by 4 bases; junction bases not matched to a gene: 7. The germline V gene encodes CDR1 MNHEY and CDR2 SVGAGI. CDR3 sequence: CASSRSDRGYEQYF. The CDR3 region has the DNA TGTGCCAGCAGCAGATCGGACAGGGGATACGAGCAGTACTTC.

Only one count was recorded for this clone. The chain recombines TRBV7-9 with TRBJ2-5, with 11 bases matching TRBD1. This CDR3 contains 15 residues. Germline values: CDR1 SEHNR, CDR2 FQNEAQ (reference sequence). The V gene end was trimmed by 5 bases and the J gene end by 4 bases; junction bases not matched to a gene: 6. The CDR3 DNA follows: TGTGCCAGCAGCATGCGGACAGGGGGCGCAGAGACCCAGTACTTC. Translation gives CASSMRTGGAETQYF.

The chain joins TRBV6-4 to TRBJ2-1; TRBD2 matches 10 bases. Losses at the gene ends were 0 bases for V and 3 bases for J; bases not matched to a gene: 2. Germline V CDR1 and CDR2: MRHNA, SNTAGT. The CDR3 is 16 residues long. The DNA of the CDR3 is TGTGCCAGCAGTGACTCCGGACTAGCGGACTACAATGAGCAGTTCTTC. Encoded protein: CASSDSGLADYNEQFF.

The chain couples TRBV6-1 to TRBJ2-1; 7 bases are a match to TRBD2. Germline V gene data show CDR1 as MNHNS and CDR2 as SASEGT. The CDR3 has 16 residues. J gave up 4 bases and V 1 base, and 7 bases lay outside the gene matches. The CDR3 loop is CASSEGPGRAYNEQFF. The CDR3 bases are TGTGCCAGCAGTGAAGGTCCAGGGAGGGCTTACAATGAGCAGTTCTTC.

This clone has only one observation. V usage is TRBV5-1 and J usage is TRBJ1-6, with D perhaps matching TRBD1 (6 bases). Trimming removed 5 bases at V and 4 bases at J, with 13 bases between. Germline V gene data show CDR1 as SGHRS and CDR2 as YFSETQ. The CDR3 loop spans 15 amino acids. DNA of the CDR3: TGCGCCAGCAGGAGACAGGCCGTATATAATTCACCCCTCCACTTT. It yields the protein CASRRQAVYNSPLHF.

The V and J genes are TRBV9 and TRBJ2-3; 13 nucleotides match TRBD2. With V trimmed by 3 bases and J by 6 bases, 4 bases remained unmatched. The CDR3 covers 15 residues. Germline CDR1 and CDR2: SGDLS and YYNGEE. As DNA, the CDR3 is TGTGCCAGCAGCGGACTAGCGGGGGGCGAGGATACGCAGTATTTT. It codes for CASSGLAGGEDTQYF.

This clone was picked up a small number of times. The chain couples TRBV15 to TRBJ1-1; D is ambiguous. This CDR3 spans 14 amino acids. Germline lookup yields CDR1 LNHNV and CDR2 YYDKDF (reference sequence). Trimming shortened V by 2 bases and J by 1 base, and 8 bases separated the two germline ends. The CDR3 sequence is CATSRSGRNTEAFF. CDR3 sequence (DNA): TGTGCCACCAGCAGATCCGGACGGAACACTGAAGCTTTCTTT.

This chain joins TRBV19 and TRBJ1-4; D may be TRBD1 (6 bases). The V and J ends lost 7 bases and 4 bases respectively, with 16 bases between them. The CDR3 runs 15 residues. CDR1 LNHDA and CDR2 SQIVND come from the germline V gene (reference sequence). The CDR3 sequence: CASTPGGRGNEKLFF. The CDR3 DNA sequence: TGTGCCAGTACCCCGGGGGGCCGGGGTAATGAAAAACTGTTTTTT.

The table lists this clone with a count of one. The rearrangement uses TRBV6-5 and TRBJ1-5; a possible D gene is TRBD1 (6 bases). Germline assignment: CDR1 MNHEY and CDR2 SVGAGI. The V and J ends lost 5 bases and 7 bases respectively, with 12 bases between them. This CDR3 contains 13 residues. As DNA, the CDR3 is TGTGCCAGCAGTATTAAGGGGGGCCAGCCCCAGCATTTT. It codes for CASSIKGGQPQHF.

The chain has TRBV5-1 and TRBJ1-3; D uncertain. The CDR3 is 14 residues long. Trimming removed 8 bases from V and 0 bases from J, with 12 bases in between. Germline V gene data show CDR1 as SGHRS and CDR2 as YFSETQ. CDR3 loop: CARPQQCSGNTIYF. The CDR3 DNA reads TGCGCCAGGCCTCAACAGTGCTCTGGAAACACCATATATTTT.

The J gene is TRBJ1-1, the V gene TRBV5-4; TRBD1 agrees at 7 bases. This CDR3 has 15 amino acids. Germline CDR1 is SGHNT and CDR2 is YYREEE (reference sequence). V lost 4 bases to trimming and J lost 1 base; unmatched junction nucleotides: 7. The CDR3 DNA follows: TGTGCCAGCAGCCCGGTGGGGGACAGGAACACTGAAGCTTTCTTT. Protein product: CASSPVGDRNTEAFF.

This clone was detected many times. Other DNA sequences of this sample code for an identical CDR3. The J gene is TRBJ1-2, the V gene TRBV30; TRBD1 is a possible D gene (6 bases). This CDR3 has 13 amino acids. Deletions cut 3 bases from V and 4 bases from J, with 12 bases between. In germline, CDR1 is GTSNPN, CDR2 SVGIG (reference sequence). CDR3 coding DNA: TGTGCCTGGAGCGCACAGGGTAGCTATGGCTACACCTTC. Translating it yields CAWSAQGSYGYTF.

The chain employs TRBV19 and TRBJ2-7; possibly TRBD2 for D (6 bases). The V gene lost 4 bases and the J gene lost 6 bases, with 19 bases spanning the gap. CDR1 and CDR2 from the germline V gene are LNHDA and SQIVND (reference sequence). The CDR3 loop spans 15 amino acids. The CDR3 DNA is TGTGCCAGTAGTACGGGCCCTGGAGGGTTAAGCGAGCAGTACTTC. Translating it yields CASSTGPGGLSEQYF.

V usage is TRBV30 and J usage is TRBJ1-1; 7 nucleotides line up with TRBD1. Germline V gene data show CDR1 as GTSNPN and CDR2 as SVGIG (reference sequence). This CDR3 has 13 amino acids. Losses at the gene ends were 5 bases for V and 0 bases for J; bases not matched to a gene: 3. CDR3 amino acids: CAWGQEMNTEAFF. The CDR3 DNA reads as TGTGCCTGGGGACAGGAGATGAACACTGAAGCTTTCTTT.

The J gene is TRBJ1-1, the V gene TRBV2, with D tentatively TRBD1 (5 bases). Per the germline V gene, CDR1 is SNHLY and CDR2 is FYNNEI. With 7 bases removed from V and 3 bases from J, the gap between germline ends came to 12 bases. The CDR3 is 13 amino acids. CDR3 bases: TGTGCCAGCAATCGGGGGGGGTACACTGAAGCTTTCTTT. Encoded protein: CASNRGGYTEAFF.

The chain is built from TRBV9 and TRBJ2-7, with 8 bases aligning to TRBD2. The CDR3 is 15 amino acids. With V trimmed by 0 bases and J by 7 bases, 9 bases remained unmatched. The germline V gene encodes CDR1 SGDLS and CDR2 YYNGEE. CDR3 DNA sequence: TGTGCCAGCAGCGTAGCTGACGTCGGGAGGGTTGAGCAGTACTTC. The encoded protein is CASSVADVGRVEQYF.

The V and J genes are TRBV18 and TRBJ2-5; 11 nucleotides match TRBD1. After removal of 4 bases from V and 5 bases from J, the junction contained 3 bases not matched to a gene. The CDR3 length is 14 residues. Germline CDR1 reads KGHSH; CDR2 reads LQKENI. In nucleotides, the CDR3 is TGTGCCAGCTCACTGGGACAGGGGGGCGAGACCCAGTACTTC. Translated: CASSLGQGGETQYF.